Below, 30 T cell receptor beta chains from the same sample are listed, as sequenced in a study of cytomegalovirus exposure and HLA in healthy donors. The PCR made use of 60 Vbeta and 13 Jbeta primers. Produced via immunoSEQ multiplex PCR; TCRdb's table is partial and in-frame only. In the table there are 120,000 or so clones, around four fifths of which are singletons. The sequenced sample consisted of PBMCs. The receptor source for this set is a woman aged 60-70 years in good health and CMV-seropositive.

The V gene is TRBV28, the J gene TRBJ2-1, with 10 bases lining up with TRBD2. Germline CDR1 reads MDHEN; CDR2 reads SYDVKM. CDR3 length: 15 amino acids. V lost 6 bases and J lost 8; bases outside the gene matches: 10. As DNA, the CDR3 is TGTGCCAGCAGGCTACCGGGACTAGCGTACCATGAGCAGTTCTTC. It codes for CASRLPGLAYHEQFF.

The rearrangement joins TRBV6-6 to TRBJ1-2, with 8 bases aligning to TRBD1. The CDR3 totals 14 residues. V dropped 5 bases and J dropped 4; count of bases not matched to a gene: 6. Germline V gene lookup returns CDR1 MNHNY and CDR2 SVGAGI (reference sequence). The chain's CDR3 is CASSPGQDPYGYTF. DNA for the CDR3: TGTGCCAGCAGTCCGGGACAGGATCCCTATGGCTACACCTTC.

The CDR3 nucleotides are TGTGCCAGCAGCTTATCAAGACAGGGAGATGGCTACACCTTC. Its protein product is CASSLSRQGDGYTF. The chain has TRBV11-2 and TRBJ1-2, with 7 bases matching TRBD1. V was pared by 2 bases and J by 6 bases, with 6 bases of the junction left unmatched. The CDR3 runs 14 residues. CDR1 is SGHAT and CDR2 is FQNNGV in the germline V gene. Looking up the rest from reference TRBV11-2 and TRBJ1-2 gives the full variable domain: EAGVAQSPRYKIIEKRQSVAFWCNPISGHATLYWYQQILGQGPKLLIQFQNNGVVDDSQLPKDRFSAERLKGVDSTLKIQPAKLEDSAVYLCASSLSRQGDGYTFGSGTRLTVV.

In DNA form, the CDR3 reads TGTGCCATCTCACGGGCCCGGGACACATCCTATGGCTACACCTTC. As protein: CAISRARDTSYGYTF. The chain uses TRBV10-3 and TRBJ1-2, with D perhaps TRBD1 (6 bases). CDR3 length: 15 amino acids. Germline assignment: CDR1 ENHRY and CDR2 SYGVKD. With 8 bases removed from V and 4 bases from J, the gap between germline ends came to 20 bases.

This rearrangement joins TRBV4-1 to TRBJ1-5; 10 nucleotides align to TRBD1. The CDR3 extends over 16 amino acids. CDR1 is MGHRA and CDR2 is YSYEKL in the germline V gene. V lost 4 bases to trimming and J lost 5 bases; unmatched junction nucleotides: 8. The CDR3 sequence: CASSPGTGAVDQPQHF. The CDR3 nucleotides are TGCGCCAGCAGCCCTGGGACAGGGGCTGTGGATCAGCCCCAGCATTTT.

This clone was counted only a few times. The chain links TRBV7-2 to TRBJ1-1; 9 bases are a match to TRBD1. With 2 bases clipped from V and 5 bases from J, the junction kept 9 bases outside the gene matches. Germline loops: CDR1 SGHTA, CDR2 FQGNSA. This CDR3 region has 16 residues. The CDR3 nucleotides read TGTGCCAGCAGCTTAAGGCTGGGACAGGGAAAGACTGAAGCTTTCTTT. This encodes CASSLRLGQGKTEAFF.

The genes are TRBV5-1 and TRBJ1-2; TRBD1 aligns across 9 bases. Germline V CDR1 and CDR2: SGHRS, YFSETQ. With 1 base clipped from V and 0 bases from J, the junction kept 4 bases outside the gene matches. The CDR3 spans 16 residues. The CDR3 loop reads CASSLTGGLPNYGYTF. In DNA form, the CDR3 reads TGCGCCAGCAGCTTGACAGGGGGCCTACCTAACTATGGCTACACCTTC.

The rearrangement joins TRBV14 to TRBJ2-1; 13 nucleotides align to TRBD2. The CDR3 totals 14 residues. Germline trimming cut 4 bases from V and 9 bases from J; bases unmatched to any gene: 3. Germline V gene sequence: CDR1 SGHDN, CDR2 FVKESK. CDR3 nucleotides: TGTGCCAGCAGCCGGACTAGCGGGAGTAGTGAGCAGTTCTTC. Its translation: CASSRTSGSSEQFF. The whole variable domain, remainder taken from reference TRBV14 and TRBJ2-1, is EAGVTQFPSHSVIEKGQTVTLRCDPISGHDNLYWYRRVMGKEIKFLLHFVKESKQDESGMPNNRFLAERTGGTYSTLKVQPAELEDSGVYFCASSRTSGSSEQFFGPGTRLTVL.

The chain employs TRBV7-3 and TRBJ2-3; TRBD2 might be the D (6 bases). V was shortened by 5 bases and J by 2 bases, with 11 bases between the two germline ends. The CDR3 extends over 14 amino acids. Germline loops: CDR1 SGHTA, CDR2 FQGTGA. In DNA, the CDR3 is TGTGCCAGCAGCCCCCGGGACTTCACAGATACGCAGTATTTT. This sequence encodes CASSPRDFTDTQYF.

The count of this clone is one. The rearrangement uses TRBV10-3 and TRBJ2-1; D unclear. The germline CDR1 and CDR2 sequences are ENHRY and SYGVKD. Trimming pared 10 bases from V and 6 bases from J, leaving 10 bases between. This CDR3 spans 11 amino acids. The CDR3 spells CATRSANEQFF. The DNA for the CDR3 is TGTGCCACTAGAAGCGCCAATGAGCAGTTCTTC.

The chain carries TRBV10-3 and TRBJ2-7; 7 bases agree with TRBD1. Unmatched junction bases numbered 7, after V lost 6 bases and J lost 2 bases. The germline CDR1 and CDR2 sequences are ENHRY and SYGVKD. This CDR3 contains 14 residues. CDR3 bases: TGTGCCATCAGCGACTCCGGGACAGCCTACGAGCAGTACTTC. Its translation: CAISDSGTAYEQYF.

The rearrangement links TRBV19 to TRBJ2-1; TRBD2 aligns across 12 bases. Germline CDR1 reads LNHDA; CDR2 reads SQIVND (reference sequence). The CDR3 has 18 residues. Losses at the gene ends were 5 bases for V and 8 bases for J; bases not matched to a gene: 16. As DNA, the CDR3 is TGTGCCAGTAGTGGACAGACTAGCGGGAGTGGTTTGGGCCATGAGCAGTTCTTC. This codes for CASSGQTSGSGLGHEQFF.

The chain uses TRBV4-1 and TRBJ2-3; 7 positions match TRBD2. CDR3 length equals 18 residues. Unmatched junction bases numbered 12, after V lost 3 bases and J lost 0 bases. From germline, CDR1 is MGHRA and CDR2 YSYEKL. The CDR3 DNA sequence: TGCGCCAGCAGCCATCGTAGTATACTTAGCGGGAGCACAGATACGCAGTATTTT. Translating gives CASSHRSILSGSTDTQYF.

The chain couples TRBV2 to TRBJ2-3, with D maybe TRBD2 (6 bases). V was trimmed by 7 bases and J by 0 bases, leaving 11 bases between them. Germline V gene lookup returns CDR1 SNHLY and CDR2 FYNNEI. The CDR3 consists of 14 residues. The CDR3 spells CASISGLSTDTQYF. The CDR3 DNA follows: TGTGCCAGCATCTCGGGACTCAGCACAGATACGCAGTATTTT. The variable domain in full, completed from reference TRBV2 and TRBJ2-3, reads EPEVTQTPSHQVTQMGQEVILRCVPISNHLYFYWYRQILGQKVEFLVSFYNNEISEKSEIFDDQFSVERPDGSNFTLKIRSTKLEDSAMYFCASISGLSTDTQYFGPGTRLTVL.

The rearrangement joins TRBV28 to TRBJ2-7, with 7 bases fitting TRBD2. The V and J ends lost 1 base and 2 bases, in that order; junction bases with no gene match: 8. Germline V gives CDR1 MDHEN, CDR2 SYDVKM. The CDR3 covers 16 residues. The CDR3 DNA reads as TGTGCCAGCAGTTTATTTCGGGGGACTATTCCCTACGAGCAGTACTTC. Its translation is CASSLFRGTIPYEQYF.

The chain links TRBV29-1 to TRBJ1-4, with 8 bases that match TRBD1. There are 14 residues in the CDR3. Trimming at V came to 4 bases and at J to 7 bases, leaving 8 bases not matched to a gene. Looked up from germline, CDR1 is SQVTM and CDR2 is ANQGSEA. The CDR3 DNA follows: TGCAGCGTTGCTGTCAGGGGGCCGAGTGAAAAACTGTTTTTT. It specifies CSVAVRGPSEKLFF. The full variable domain, in which reference TRBV29-1 and TRBJ1-4 provide the parts outside the CDR3, is SAVISQKPSRDICQRGTSLTIQCQVDSQVTMMFWYRQQPGQSLTLIATANQGSEATYESGFVIDKFPISRPNLTFSTLTVSNMSPEDSSIYLCSVAVRGPSEKLFFGSGTQLSVL.

The chain joins TRBV28 to TRBJ2-1; possibly TRBD2 for D (6 bases). This CDR3 has 15 amino acids. The V and J ends lost 3 bases and 0 bases respectively, with 9 bases between them. Per the germline V gene, CDR1 is MDHEN and CDR2 is SYDVKM. CDR3 loop: CASSFGEVSYNEQFF. For the CDR3, the DNA is TGTGCCAGCAGTTTCGGGGAGGTCTCCTACAATGAGCAGTTCTTC. Full variable domain (missing parts from reference TRBV28 and TRBJ2-1): DVKVTQSSRYLVKRTGEKVFLECVQDMDHENMFWYRQDPGLGLRLIYFSYDVKMKEKGDIPEGYSVSREKKERFSLILESASTNQTSMYLCASSFGEVSYNEQFFGPGTRLTVL.

This clone occurred a few times. The chain recombines TRBV4-2 with TRBJ2-5, with a tentative D call TRBD1 (6 bases). Germline-derived CDR1 and CDR2 are LGHNA and YNFKEQ. Trimming pared 4 bases from V and 5 bases from J, leaving 17 bases between. The CDR3 contains 15 residues. Here the CDR3 reads CASSPTQGSGETQYF. CDR3 bases: TGTGCCAGCAGCCCTACACAGGGATCGGGGGAGACCCAGTACTTC.

Notes on this clone: Compared with germline, one end of the junction differs, possibly owing to a read error. J is TRBJ2-5 and V is TRBV10-1; no clear D. CDR1 is WNHNN, CDR2 SYGVQD, per germline (reference sequence). The CDR3 is made up of 8 amino acids. The DNA for the CDR3 is TGCGCCAGCCAGGCCCGTAACTTC. It is translated as CASQARNF.

V is TRBV5-1 and J is TRBJ1-1, with a weak D call TRBD1 (5 bases). Trimming cost V 4 bases and J 4 bases, with 11 bases left between them. Germline assignment: CDR1 SGHRS and CDR2 YFSETQ. The CDR3 totals 13 residues. The CDR3 is CASSPQGTTEAFF. Written as DNA, the CDR3 is TGCGCCAGCAGCCCCCAGGGCACCACTGAAGCTTTCTTT.

The rearrangement uses TRBV28 and TRBJ2-7; TRBD2 might be the D (5 bases). Germline V gene lookup returns CDR1 MDHEN and CDR2 SYDVKM. Trimming removed 5 bases at V and 3 bases at J, with 14 bases between. CDR3 length equals 14 residues. CDR3 nucleotides: TGTGCCAGCAGTCCCCTTTTCGGGAACTACGAGCAGTACTTC. As protein: CASSPLFGNYEQYF.

The rearrangement uses TRBV5-1 and TRBJ2-6, with unresolved D. Trimming took 5 bases from V and 0 from J, leaving 6 bases between them. Germline V gene data show CDR1 as SGHRS and CDR2 as YFSETQ. This CDR3 is 14 amino acids long. Written as DNA, the CDR3 is TGCGCCAGCAGTTTCCTCTCTGGGGCCAACGTCCTGACTTTC. Its translation: CASSFLSGANVLTF.

The chain combines TRBV4-1 with TRBJ1-1; 8 bases match TRBD1. The length of the CDR3 is 15 residues. Germline V gene data show CDR1 as MGHRA and CDR2 as YSYEKL. V dropped 4 bases and J dropped 5; count of bases not matched to a gene: 9. The CDR3 loop is CASSRATGVGTEAFF. For the CDR3, the DNA is TGCGCCAGCAGCCGCGCGACAGGGGTCGGGACTGAAGCTTTCTTT.

The chain employs TRBV6-1 and TRBJ1-1; D gene uncertain. The V and J ends lost 3 bases and 0 bases respectively, with 5 bases between them. The CDR3 sequence is 13 residues long. Germline lookup yields CDR1 MNHNS and CDR2 SASEGT. The DNA for the CDR3 is TGTGCCAGCAGTGACCAGATGAACACTGAAGCTTTCTTT. Protein: CASSDQMNTEAFF.

The chain uses TRBV2 and TRBJ1-6; 7 nucleotides align to TRBD1. Trimming removed 4 bases from V and 10 bases from J; junction bases left unmatched: 7. The CDR3 has 14 amino acids. The V gene's germline CDR1 is SNHLY and CDR2 FYNNEI. The CDR3 nucleotides are TGTGCCAGCAGTGCGGGACAGTCTGGGTCACCCCTCCACTTT. This codes for CASSAGQSGSPLHF.

J is TRBJ1-1 and V is TRBV7-3, with D hard to call. The CDR3 length is 14 residues. The germline CDR1 and CDR2 sequences are SGHTA and FQGTGA. Trimming stripped 0 bases from V and 5 bases from J, with 10 bases between. DNA of the CDR3: TGTGCCAGCAGCTTAACAGGGTCGGGAACTGAAGCTTTCTTT. Amino acids: CASSLTGSGTEAFF.

This clone was detected only once. The chain combines TRBV19 with TRBJ1-5, with 8 bases lining up with TRBD1. This CDR3 has 15 amino acids. V lost 6 bases, J lost 5 bases, and 9 bases stayed unmatched. The V gene's germline CDR1 is LNHDA and CDR2 SQIVND (reference sequence). CDR3 loop: CASRRQGIMDQPQHF. The CDR3 nucleotides read TGTGCCAGTAGGAGACAGGGGATTATGGATCAGCCCCAGCATTTT.

V usage is TRBV6-5 and J usage is TRBJ2-4; no clear D. V lost 2 bases, J lost 6 bases, and 11 bases lay in between. Germline V gene sequence: CDR1 MNHEY, CDR2 SVGAGI. The CDR3 extends over 14 amino acids. The CDR3 bases are TGTGCCAGCAGTTACGTTTCAGGTGTAAACATTCAGTACTTC. Its protein is CASSYVSGVNIQYF.

V is TRBV5-1 and J is TRBJ1-1; D call uncertain. The V gene's germline CDR1 is SGHRS and CDR2 YFSETQ. The CDR3 totals 14 residues. V shed 5 bases and J shed 0 bases, with 11 bases lying between them. CDR3 loop: CASSSYSMNTEAFF. CDR3 in DNA: TGCGCCAGCAGTTCCTACAGCATGAACACTGAAGCTTTCTTT.

The rearrangement links TRBV5-4 to TRBJ1-1; no reliable D call. Trimming removed 0 bases from V and 5 bases from J, with 11 bases in between. This CDR3 is built from 14 residues. Looked up from germline, CDR1 is SGHNT and CDR2 is YYREEE (reference sequence). The CDR3 DNA follows: TGTGCCAGCAGCTTGGACGTCGGGATAACTGAAGCTTTCTTT. It codes for CASSLDVGITEAFF.